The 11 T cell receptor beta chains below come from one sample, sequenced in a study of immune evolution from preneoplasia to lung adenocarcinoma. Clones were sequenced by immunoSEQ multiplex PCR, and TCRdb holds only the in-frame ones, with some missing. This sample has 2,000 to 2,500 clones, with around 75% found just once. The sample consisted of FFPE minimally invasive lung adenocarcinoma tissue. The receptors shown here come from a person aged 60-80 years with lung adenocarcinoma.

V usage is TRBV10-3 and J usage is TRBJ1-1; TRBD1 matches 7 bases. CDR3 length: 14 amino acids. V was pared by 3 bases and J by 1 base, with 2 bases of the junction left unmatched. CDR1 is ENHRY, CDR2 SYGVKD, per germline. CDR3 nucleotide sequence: TGTGCCATCAGTGATGGACAGGCGAACACTGAAGCTTTCTTT. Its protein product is CAISDGQANTEAFF.

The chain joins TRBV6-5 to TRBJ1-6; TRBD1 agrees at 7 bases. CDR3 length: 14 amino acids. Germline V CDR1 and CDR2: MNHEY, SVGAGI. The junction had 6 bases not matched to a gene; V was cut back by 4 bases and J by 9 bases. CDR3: CASSSDRDPSPLHF. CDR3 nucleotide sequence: TGTGCCAGCAGTTCTGACAGGGATCCTTCACCCCTCCACTTT.

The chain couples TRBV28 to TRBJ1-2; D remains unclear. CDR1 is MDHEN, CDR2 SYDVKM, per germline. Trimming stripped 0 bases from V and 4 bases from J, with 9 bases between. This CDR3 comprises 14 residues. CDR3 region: CASSLWGQIYGYTF. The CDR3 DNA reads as TGTGCCAGCAGTTTATGGGGTCAGATCTATGGCTACACCTTC.

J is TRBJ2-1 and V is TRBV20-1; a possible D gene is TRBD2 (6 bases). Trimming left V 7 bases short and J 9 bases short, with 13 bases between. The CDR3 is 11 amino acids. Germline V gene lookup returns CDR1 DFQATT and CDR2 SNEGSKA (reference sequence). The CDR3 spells CSVYLAFEQFF. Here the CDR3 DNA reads TGCAGTGTTTACCTAGCGTTTGAGCAGTTCTTC.

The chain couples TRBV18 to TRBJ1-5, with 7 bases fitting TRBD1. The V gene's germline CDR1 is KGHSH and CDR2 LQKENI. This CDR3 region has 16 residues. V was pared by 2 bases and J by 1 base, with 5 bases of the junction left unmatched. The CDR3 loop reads CASSPTGDVSNQPQHF. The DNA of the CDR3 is TGTGCCAGCTCACCAACAGGGGACGTGAGCAATCAGCCCCAGCATTTT. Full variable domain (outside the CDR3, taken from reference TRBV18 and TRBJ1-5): NAGVMQNPRHLVRRRGQEARLRCSPMKGHSHVYWYRQLPEEGLKFMVYLQKENIIDESGMPKERFSAEFPKEGPSILRIQQVVRGDSAAYFCASSPTGDVSNQPQHFGDGTRLSIL.

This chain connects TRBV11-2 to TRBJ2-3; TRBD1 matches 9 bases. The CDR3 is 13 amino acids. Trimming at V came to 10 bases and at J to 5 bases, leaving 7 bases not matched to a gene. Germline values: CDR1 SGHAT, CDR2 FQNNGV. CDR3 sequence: CATLTGGVDTQYF. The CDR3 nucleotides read TGTGCCACCCTCACAGGGGGCGTAGATACGCAGTATTTT.

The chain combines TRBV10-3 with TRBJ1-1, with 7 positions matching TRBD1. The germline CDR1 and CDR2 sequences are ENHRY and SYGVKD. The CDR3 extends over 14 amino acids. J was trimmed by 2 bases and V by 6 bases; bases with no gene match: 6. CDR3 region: CAIRRGQDNTEAFF. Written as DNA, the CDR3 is TGTGCCATCAGAAGAGGACAGGATAACACTGAAGCTTTCTTT.

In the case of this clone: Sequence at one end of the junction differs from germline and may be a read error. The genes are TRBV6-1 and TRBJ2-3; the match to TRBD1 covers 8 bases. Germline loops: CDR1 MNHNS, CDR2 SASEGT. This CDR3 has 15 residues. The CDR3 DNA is TGTGCCAGCAGTGCCAGGGGACAGGTTGTCTCTATAGGGGATTTT. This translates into CASSARGQVVSIGDF.

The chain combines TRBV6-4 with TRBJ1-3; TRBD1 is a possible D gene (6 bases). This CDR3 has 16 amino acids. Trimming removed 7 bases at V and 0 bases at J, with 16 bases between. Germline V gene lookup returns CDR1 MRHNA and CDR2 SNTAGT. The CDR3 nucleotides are TGTGCCAGCAATCACAGGGATTTAATCTCTGGAAACACCATATATTTT. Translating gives CASNHRDLISGNTIYF.

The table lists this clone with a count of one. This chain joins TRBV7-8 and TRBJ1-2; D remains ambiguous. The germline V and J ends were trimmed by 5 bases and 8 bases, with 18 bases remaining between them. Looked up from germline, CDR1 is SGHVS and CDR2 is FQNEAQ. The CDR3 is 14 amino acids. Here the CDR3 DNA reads TGTGCCAGCAGCCCAACGGCTAACAGTGAGGGCTACACCTTC. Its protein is CASSPTANSEGYTF.

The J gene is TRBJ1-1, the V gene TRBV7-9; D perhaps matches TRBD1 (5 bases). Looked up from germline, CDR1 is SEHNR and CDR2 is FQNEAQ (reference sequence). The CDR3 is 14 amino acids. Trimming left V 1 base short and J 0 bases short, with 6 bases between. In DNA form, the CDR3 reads TGTGCCAGCAGCTTAGGACAGTTGAACACTGAAGCTTTCTTT. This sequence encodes CASSLGQLNTEAFF. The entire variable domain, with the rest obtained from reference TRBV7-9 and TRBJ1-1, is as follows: DTGVSQNPRHKITKRGQNVTFRCDPISEHNRLYWYRQTLGQGPEFLTYFQNEAQLEKSRLLSDRFSAERPKGSFSTLEIQRTEQGDSAMYLCASSLGQLNTEAFFGQGTRLTVV.